Each of the 11 T cell receptor beta chains below was sequenced from the same sample in a study of response to subunit inactivated influenza vaccine (dated by TCRdb to 2017 to 2018). The library was obtained by RT-PCR. TCRdb lists the instrument as Illumina HiSeq 2500. In TCRdb, the public reads were trimmed at Q25 with fastp and aligned with MiXCR, with productive beta chains retained. Under each unique CDR3 protein, matching rows form one entry showing the most common genes and DNA. The sample table records roughly 630,000 distinct CDR3 sequences; about 15% of these occur just once. The ten biggest clones cover less than 9% of the sample. The sequencing used PBMCs from blood, collected approximately 15 days before vaccination. The receptors originated from a man aged 45-65 years who received an inactivated influenza vaccine. Donor details come from another sample of the same person, matched by shared clones.

A few counts support this clonotype. The rearrangement uses TRBV5-1 and TRBJ2-7; 11 bases fit TRBD2. There are 15 residues in the CDR3. Per germline, CDR1 SGHRS and CDR2 YFSETQ. V shed 4 bases, J shed 5 bases, and the junction held 8 bases outside the gene matches. The DNA of the CDR3 is TGCGCCAGCAGCCCCGGGACTAGCGGTCCGGACGAGCAGTACTTC. It encodes CASSPGTSGPDEQYF.

V usage is TRBV3-1 and J usage is TRBJ2-7; TRBD2 matches at 7 bases. Germline V gives CDR1 LGHDT, CDR2 YNNKEL (reference sequence). Trimming cost V 3 bases and J 3 bases; bases outside gene matches: 14. This CDR3 is 17 amino acids long. The CDR3: CASSQVPSGDYYYEQYF. The DNA of the CDR3 is TGTGCCAGCAGCCAGGTACCTTCGGGGGACTACTACTACGAGCAGTACTTC.

The gene calls are TRBV6-5 and TRBJ2-5; 7 bases agree with TRBD2. The germline V gene has CDR1 MNHEY and CDR2 SVGAGI. The ends lost 7 bases at V and 2 bases at J; junction bases unmatched: 7. The CDR3 sequence is 14 residues long. CDR3 protein: CASKLSGGQETQYF. CDR3 in DNA: TGTGCCAGCAAGTTATCGGGAGGACAAGAGACCCAGTACTTC.

This clonotype was counted between two and nine times. The chain combines TRBV20-1 with TRBJ2-1; tentatively, D is TRBD2 (6 bases). CDR1 DFQATT and CDR2 SNEGSKA come from the germline V gene (reference sequence). V was shortened by 1 base and J by 8 bases, with 15 bases between the two germline ends. The CDR3 totals 14 residues. CDR3 region: CSARGTTSLHEQFF. The CDR3 coding sequence is TGCAGTGCTAGAGGTACTACTAGCCTCCATGAGCAGTTCTTC.

This clonotype appeared many times. The V call is TRBV5-6, the J call TRBJ2-5; tentative D call: TRBD1 (6 bases). The V gene's germline CDR1 is SGHDT and CDR2 YYEEEE. Trimming shortened V by 0 bases and J by 2 bases, and 11 bases separated the two germline ends. The CDR3 spans 15 residues. The CDR3 DNA follows: TGTGCCAGCAGCTTGGTGGTCCAGGGGCAAGAGACCCAGTACTTC. The encoded protein is CASSLVVQGQETQYF.

This clonotype has a handful of counts. The chain combines TRBV12-3 or TRBV12-4 with TRBJ2-5, with a tentative D call TRBD1 (6 bases). The J call is uncertain, as TRBJ2-3 better fits the DNA end. This CDR3 spans 11 amino acids. This CDR3 reads CASSLRGTQYF. The DNA of the CDR3 is TGTGCCAGCAGCCTCAGGGGTACGCAGTATTTT.

This clonotype showed up just a few times. This chain uses TRBV20-1 with TRBJ1-3; D might be TRBD1 (5 bases). V dropped 6 bases and J dropped 0 bases, with 12 bases sitting between them. CDR1 is DFQATT, CDR2 SNEGSKA, per germline (reference sequence). The CDR3 has 14 residues. The CDR3 spells CSARRGNSGNTIYF. The CDR3 DNA reads TGCAGTGCCAGGAGGGGCAACTCTGGAAACACCATATATTTT.

CDR3 DNA: TGTGCCAGCAGCCCGCACGGACATACCTACAATGAGCAGTTCTTC. This sequence encodes CASSPHGHTYNEQFF. The V call is TRBV9, the J call TRBJ2-1; D perhaps matches TRBD1 (5 bases). Germline loops: CDR1 SGDLS, CDR2 YYNGEE. The CDR3 covers 15 residues. V was trimmed by 4 bases and J by 2 bases, leaving 13 bases between them.

This rearrangement joins TRBV11-1 to TRBJ2-2; 7 bases line up with TRBD1. The V gene's germline CDR1 is SGHAT and CDR2 FQDESV (reference sequence). V lost 3 bases, J lost 1 base, and 14 bases stayed unmatched. There are 19 residues in the CDR3. The CDR3: CASSFPGQDEVGNTGELFF. The CDR3 DNA reads TGTGCCAGCAGCTTTCCCGGACAGGACGAGGTCGGGAACACCGGGGAGCTGTTTTTT.

The sample holds a few counts of this clonotype. V gene TRBV24-1 combines with J gene TRBJ2-2, with 8 bases matching TRBD1. Trimming cost V 2 bases and J 6 bases; bases outside gene matches: 4. The CDR3 sequence is 15 residues long. Germline CDR1 KGHDR, CDR2 SFDVKD. The CDR3 DNA sequence: TGTGCCACCAGTGATTATCAGGGGGCGTCCGGGGAGCTGTTTTTT. Translation gives CATSDYQGASGELFF.

This clonotype has only one observation. The genes are TRBV7-3 and TRBJ2-1; D not certain. The CDR3 is 13 amino acids. CDR1 is SGHTA and CDR2 is FQGTGA in the germline V gene. Trimming removed 5 bases from V and 10 bases from J, with 15 bases in between. The CDR3 DNA sequence: TGTGCCAGCAGCCCGGTGGGGTCCCTCGAGCAGTTCTTC. Its translation: CASSPVGSLEQFF.